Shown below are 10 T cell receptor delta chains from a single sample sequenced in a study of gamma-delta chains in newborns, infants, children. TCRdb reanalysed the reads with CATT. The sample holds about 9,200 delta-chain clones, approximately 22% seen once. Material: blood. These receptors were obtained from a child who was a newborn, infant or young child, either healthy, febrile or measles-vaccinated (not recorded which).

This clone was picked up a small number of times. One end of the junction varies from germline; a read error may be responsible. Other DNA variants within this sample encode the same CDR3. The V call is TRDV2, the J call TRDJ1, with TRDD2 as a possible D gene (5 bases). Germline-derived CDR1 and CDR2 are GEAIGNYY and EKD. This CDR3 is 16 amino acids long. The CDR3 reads CACDFLNPGYTDKLIF. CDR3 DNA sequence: TGTGCCTGTGACTTCCTCAACCCGGGGTACACTGATAAACTCATCTTT.

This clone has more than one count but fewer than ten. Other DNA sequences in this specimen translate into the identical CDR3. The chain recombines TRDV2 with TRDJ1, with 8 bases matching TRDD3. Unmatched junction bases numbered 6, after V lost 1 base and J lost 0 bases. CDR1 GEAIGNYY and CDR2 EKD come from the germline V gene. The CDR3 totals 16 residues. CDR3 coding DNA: TGTGCCTGTGACACTCTACTACTGGGGGACACCGATAAACTCATCTTT. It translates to CACDTLLLGDTDKLIF.

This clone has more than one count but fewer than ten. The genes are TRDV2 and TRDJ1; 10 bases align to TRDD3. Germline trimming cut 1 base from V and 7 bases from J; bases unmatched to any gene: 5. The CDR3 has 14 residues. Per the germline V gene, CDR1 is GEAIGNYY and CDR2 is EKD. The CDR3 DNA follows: TGTGCCTGTGACACACTGGGGGATCGAGGTAAACTCATCTTT. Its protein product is CACDTLGDRGKLIF.

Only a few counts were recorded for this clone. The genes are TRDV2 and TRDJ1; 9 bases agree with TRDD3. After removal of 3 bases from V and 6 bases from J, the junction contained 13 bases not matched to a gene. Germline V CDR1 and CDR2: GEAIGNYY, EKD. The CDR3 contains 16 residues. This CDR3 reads CACDPVPPGDTHKLIF. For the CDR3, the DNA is TGTGCCTGTGACCCCGTTCCCCCGGGGGATACTCATAAACTCATCTTT.

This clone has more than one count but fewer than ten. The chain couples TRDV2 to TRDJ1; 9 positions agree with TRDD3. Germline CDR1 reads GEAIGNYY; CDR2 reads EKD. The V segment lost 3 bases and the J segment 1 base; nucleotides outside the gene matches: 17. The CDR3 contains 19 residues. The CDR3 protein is CACDALEGDTGGGTDKLIF. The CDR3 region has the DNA TGTGCCTGTGACGCCCTCGAGGGGGATACAGGGGGTGGCACCGATAAACTCATCTTT.

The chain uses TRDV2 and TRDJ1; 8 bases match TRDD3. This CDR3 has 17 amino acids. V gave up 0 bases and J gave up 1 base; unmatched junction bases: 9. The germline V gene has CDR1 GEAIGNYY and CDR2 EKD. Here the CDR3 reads CACDTVTTGGSTDKLIF. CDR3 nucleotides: TGTGCCTGTGACACCGTAACTACTGGGGGTTCCACCGATAAACTCATCTTT.

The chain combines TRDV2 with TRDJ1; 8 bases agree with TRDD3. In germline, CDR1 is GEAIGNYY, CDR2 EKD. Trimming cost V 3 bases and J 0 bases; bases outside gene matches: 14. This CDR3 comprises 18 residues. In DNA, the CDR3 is TGTGCCTGTGACGTACTGGGGGCCACCGACACATACACCGATAAACTCATCTTT. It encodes CACDVLGATDTYTDKLIF.

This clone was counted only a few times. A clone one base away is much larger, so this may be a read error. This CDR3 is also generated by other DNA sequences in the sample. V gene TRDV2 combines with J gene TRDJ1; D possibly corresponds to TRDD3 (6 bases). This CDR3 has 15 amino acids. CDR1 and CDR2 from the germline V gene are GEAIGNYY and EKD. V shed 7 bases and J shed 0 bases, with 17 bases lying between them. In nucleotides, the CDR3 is TGTGCCTGCGACCATCTGGGGAGTGACACCGATAAACTCATCTTT. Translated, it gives CACDHLGSDTDKLIF.

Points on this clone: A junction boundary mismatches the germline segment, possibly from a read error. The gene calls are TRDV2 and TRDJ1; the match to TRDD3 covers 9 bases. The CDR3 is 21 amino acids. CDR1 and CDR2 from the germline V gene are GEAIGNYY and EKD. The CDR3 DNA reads TGTGCCTGTGACCCACTTCTTAATACTGGGGGACCCGGTCAGTACACCGCTAAACTCATCTTT. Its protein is CACDPLLNTGGPGQYTAKLIF.

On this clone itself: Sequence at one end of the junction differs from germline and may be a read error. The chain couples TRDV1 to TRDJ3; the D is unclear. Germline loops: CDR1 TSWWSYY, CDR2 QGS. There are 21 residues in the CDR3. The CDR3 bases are TGTGCCCTTACGATAGGGCTTCGACTTTCCCTAAGCTCCTGGTACACCCGACAGATGTTTTTC. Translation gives CALTIGLRLSLSSWYTRQMFF.